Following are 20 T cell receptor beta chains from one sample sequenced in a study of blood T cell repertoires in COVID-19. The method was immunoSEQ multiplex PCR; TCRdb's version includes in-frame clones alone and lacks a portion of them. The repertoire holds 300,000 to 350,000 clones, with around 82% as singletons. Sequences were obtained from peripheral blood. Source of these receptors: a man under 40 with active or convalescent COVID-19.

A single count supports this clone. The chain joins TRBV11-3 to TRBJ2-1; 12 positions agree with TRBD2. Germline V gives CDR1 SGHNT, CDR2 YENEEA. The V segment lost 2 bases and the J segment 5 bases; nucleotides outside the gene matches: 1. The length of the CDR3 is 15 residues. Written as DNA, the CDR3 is TGTGCCAGCAGCTTACTAGCGGGAGGGGACAATGAGCAGTTCTTC. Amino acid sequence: CASSLLAGGDNEQFF. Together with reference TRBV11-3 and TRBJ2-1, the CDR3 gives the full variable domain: EAGVVQSPRYKIIEKKQPVAFWCNPISGHNTLYWYLQNLGQGPELLIRYENEEAVDDSQLPKDRFSAERLKGVDSTLKIQPAELGDSAVYLCASSLLAGGDNEQFFGPGTRLTVL.

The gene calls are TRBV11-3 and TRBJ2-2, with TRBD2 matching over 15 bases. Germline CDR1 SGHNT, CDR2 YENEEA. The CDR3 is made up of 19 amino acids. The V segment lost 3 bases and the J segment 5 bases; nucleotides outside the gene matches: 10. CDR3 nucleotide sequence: TGTGCCAGCAGCTTCTCGGGACTAGCGGGAGGCCTCCGAACCGGGGAGCTGTTTTTT. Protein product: CASSFSGLAGGLRTGELFF.

The CDR3 DNA is TGTGCCAGCAGTACCCTCAGCAGGCACGTACAGCCCCAGCATTTT. Encoded protein: CASSTLSRHVQPQHF. The chain employs TRBV28 and TRBJ1-5; D not resolved. Trimming removed 5 bases from V and 7 bases from J, with 18 bases in between. The CDR3 has 15 amino acids. CDR1 and CDR2 from the germline V gene are MDHEN and SYDVKM.

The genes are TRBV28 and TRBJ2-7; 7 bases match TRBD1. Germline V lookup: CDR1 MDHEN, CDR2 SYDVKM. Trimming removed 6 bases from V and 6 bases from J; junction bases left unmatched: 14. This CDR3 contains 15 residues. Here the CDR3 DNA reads TGTGCCAGCAGCTCTCCGCAGGGGGTTAAGAGCGAGCAGTACTTC. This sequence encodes CASSSPQGVKSEQYF.

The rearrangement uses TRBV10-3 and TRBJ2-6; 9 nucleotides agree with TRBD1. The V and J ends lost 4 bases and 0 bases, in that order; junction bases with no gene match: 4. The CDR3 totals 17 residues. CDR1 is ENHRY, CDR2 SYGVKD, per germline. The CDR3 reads CAISVRTGASGANVLTF. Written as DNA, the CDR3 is TGTGCCATCAGTGTGAGGACAGGGGCCTCTGGGGCCAACGTCCTGACTTTC.

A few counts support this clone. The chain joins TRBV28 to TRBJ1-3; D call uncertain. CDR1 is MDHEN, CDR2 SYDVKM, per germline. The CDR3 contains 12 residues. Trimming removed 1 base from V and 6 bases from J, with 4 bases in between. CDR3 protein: CASSLLQNTIYF. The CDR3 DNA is TGTGCCAGCAGTTTATTACAAAACACCATATATTTT.

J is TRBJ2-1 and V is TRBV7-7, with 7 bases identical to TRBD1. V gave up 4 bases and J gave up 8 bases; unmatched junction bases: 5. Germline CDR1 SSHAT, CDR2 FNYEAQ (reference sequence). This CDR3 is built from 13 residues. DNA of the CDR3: TGTGCCAGCAGCTCGACAGGGACGGATGAGCAGTTCTTC. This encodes CASSSTGTDEQFF. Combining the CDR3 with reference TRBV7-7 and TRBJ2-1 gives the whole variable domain GAGVSQSPRYKVTKRGQDVTLRCDPISSHATLYWYQQALGQGPEFLTYFNYEAQPDKSGLPSDRFSAERPEGSISTLTIQRTEQRDSAMYRCASSSTGTDEQFFGPGTRLTVL.

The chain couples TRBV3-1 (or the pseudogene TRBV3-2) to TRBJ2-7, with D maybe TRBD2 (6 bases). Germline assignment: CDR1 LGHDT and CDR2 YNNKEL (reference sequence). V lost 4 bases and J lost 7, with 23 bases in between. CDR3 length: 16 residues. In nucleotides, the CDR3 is TGTGCCAGCAGCCCTACTCGGGCGGGACTTTCGGGAGAGCAGTACTTC. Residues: CASSPTRAGLSGEQYF.

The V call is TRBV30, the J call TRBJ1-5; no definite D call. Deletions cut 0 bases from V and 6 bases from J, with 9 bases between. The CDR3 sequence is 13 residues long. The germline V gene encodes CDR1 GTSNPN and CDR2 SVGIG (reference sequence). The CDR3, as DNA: TGTGCCTGGAGTGTAGGAGAAACTCAGCCCCAGCATTTT. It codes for CAWSVGETQPQHF. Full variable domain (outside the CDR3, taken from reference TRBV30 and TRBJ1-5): SQTIHQWPATLVQPVGSPLSLECTVEGTSNPNLYWYRQAAGRGLQLLFYSVGIGQISSEVPQNLSASRPQDRQFILSSKKLLLSDSGFYLCAWSVGETQPQHFGDGTRLSIL.

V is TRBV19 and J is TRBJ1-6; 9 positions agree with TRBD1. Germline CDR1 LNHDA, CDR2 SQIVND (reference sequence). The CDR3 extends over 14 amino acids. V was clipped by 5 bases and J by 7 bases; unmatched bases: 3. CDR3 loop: CASSSGQGNSPLHF. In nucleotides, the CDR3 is TGTGCCAGTAGTTCCGGACAGGGGAATTCACCCCTCCACTTT.

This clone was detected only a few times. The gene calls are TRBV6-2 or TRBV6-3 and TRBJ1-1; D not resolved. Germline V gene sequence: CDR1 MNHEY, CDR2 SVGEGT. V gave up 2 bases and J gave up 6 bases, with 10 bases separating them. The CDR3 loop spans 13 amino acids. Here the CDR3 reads CASSYGGWAEAFF. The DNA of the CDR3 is TGTGCCAGCAGTTACGGAGGCTGGGCTGAAGCTTTCTTT.

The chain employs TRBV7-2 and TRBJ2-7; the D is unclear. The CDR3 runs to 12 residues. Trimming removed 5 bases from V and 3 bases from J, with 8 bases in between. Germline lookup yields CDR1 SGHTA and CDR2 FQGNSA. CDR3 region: CASSRVGYEQYF. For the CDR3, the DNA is TGTGCCAGCAGCCGGGTGGGCTACGAGCAGTACTTC.

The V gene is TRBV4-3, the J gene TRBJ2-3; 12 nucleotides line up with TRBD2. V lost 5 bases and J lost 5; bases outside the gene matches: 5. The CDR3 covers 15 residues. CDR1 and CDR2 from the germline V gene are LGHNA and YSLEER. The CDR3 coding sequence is TGCGCCAGCAGCAAACTAGCGGGGGGTGTAGATACGCAGTATTTT. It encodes CASSKLAGGVDTQYF.

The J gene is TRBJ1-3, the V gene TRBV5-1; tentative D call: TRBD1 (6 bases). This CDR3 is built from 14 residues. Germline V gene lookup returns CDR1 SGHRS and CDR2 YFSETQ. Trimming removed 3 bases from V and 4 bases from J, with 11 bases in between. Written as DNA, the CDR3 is TGCGCCAGCAGCTCCACAGGGATCGGAAACACCATATATTTT. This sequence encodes CASSSTGIGNTIYF.

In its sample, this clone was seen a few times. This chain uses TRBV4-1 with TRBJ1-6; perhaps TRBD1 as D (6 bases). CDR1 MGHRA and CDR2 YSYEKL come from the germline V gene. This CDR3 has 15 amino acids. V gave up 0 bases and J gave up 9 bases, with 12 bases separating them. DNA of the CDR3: TGCGCCAGCAGCCAAGATTGGACAGTTTCTTCACCCCTCCACTTT. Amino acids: CASSQDWTVSSPLHF.

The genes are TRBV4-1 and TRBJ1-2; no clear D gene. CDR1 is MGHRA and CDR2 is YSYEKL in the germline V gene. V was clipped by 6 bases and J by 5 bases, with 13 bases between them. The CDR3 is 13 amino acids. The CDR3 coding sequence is TGCGCCAGCAGTCTACGGAGCTCTTATGGCTACACCTTC. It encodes CASSLRSSYGYTF.

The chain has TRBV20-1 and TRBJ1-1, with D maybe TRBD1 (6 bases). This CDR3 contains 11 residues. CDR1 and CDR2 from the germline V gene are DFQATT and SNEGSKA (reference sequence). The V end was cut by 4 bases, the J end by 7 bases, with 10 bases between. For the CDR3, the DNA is TGCAGTGCTACCCGACAGGTTGAAGCTTTCTTT. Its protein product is CSATRQVEAFF.

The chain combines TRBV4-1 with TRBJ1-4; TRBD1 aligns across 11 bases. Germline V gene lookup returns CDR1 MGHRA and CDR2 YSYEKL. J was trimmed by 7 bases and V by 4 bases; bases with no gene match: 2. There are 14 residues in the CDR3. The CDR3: CASSPGQGAEKLFF. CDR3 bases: TGCGCCAGCAGCCCCGGACAGGGGGCTGAAAAACTGTTTTTT.

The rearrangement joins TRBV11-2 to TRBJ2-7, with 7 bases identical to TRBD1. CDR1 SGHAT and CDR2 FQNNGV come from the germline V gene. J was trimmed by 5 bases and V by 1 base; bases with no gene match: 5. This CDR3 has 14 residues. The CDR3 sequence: CASSLVQGIHEQYF. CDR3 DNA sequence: TGTGCCAGCAGCTTAGTACAGGGGATCCACGAGCAGTACTTC.

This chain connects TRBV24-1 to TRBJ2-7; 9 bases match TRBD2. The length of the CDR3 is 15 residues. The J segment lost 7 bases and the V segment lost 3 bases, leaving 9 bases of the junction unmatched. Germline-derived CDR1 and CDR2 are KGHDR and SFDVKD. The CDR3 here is CATSDLSGGSEEQYF. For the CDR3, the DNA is TGTGCCACCAGTGATCTAAGCGGGGGGAGTGAAGAGCAGTACTTC.